Listed below are T cell receptor beta chains from one sample, sequenced in a study of OX40 agonist ivuxolimab in advanced cancers. Profiling relied on immunoSEQ multiplex PCR, and the TCRdb table lists in-frame clones only, not all of them. The table includes about 51,000 clones, approximately 80% detected once. Sequenced here: CD4+ or CD8+ T cells sorted from blood, sampled in a trial of the OX40 agonist ivuxolimab. These receptors came from an adult with an advanced solid tumor such as melanoma, head and neck, liver or kidney cancer. The CDR3 runs from the conserved cysteine through the conserved F or W. Each record gives: D gene, J gene, V gene, CDR3 DNA, CDR3 protein. A D gene is named only where the DNA matches it firmly.

NA TRBJ2-3 TRBV5-4 TGTGCCAGCAGCATGAAAGGGGGAGCCCAAGATACGCAGTATTTT CASSMKGGAQDTQYF
TRBD1 TRBJ2-7 TRBV5-6 TGTGCCAGCAGCTGGGGACAGGGGGCGGGCGAGCAGTACTTC CASSWGQGAGEQYF
TRBD2 TRBJ2-5 TRBV19 TGTGCCAGTAGTGTTCTAGCGGGAAGAATCGAGACCCAGTACTTC CASSVLAGRIETQYF
NA TRBJ2-1 TRBV27 TGTGCCAGCATACGGGACTTCCACTCCTACAATGAGCAGTTCTTC CASIRDFHSYNEQFF
TRBD1 TRBJ2-5 TRBV7-2 TGTGCCAGCAGCTCCGGGACAGGGCGAGAGACCCAGTACTTC CASSSGTGRETQYF
NA TRBJ1-5 TRBV15 TGTGCCACCAGCAGACGGCTCGACAGGCTTAATCAGCCCCAGCATTTT CATSRRLDRLNQPQHF
TRBD1 TRBJ1-2 TRBV28 TGTGCCAGCAGTTCACTCTTGACGGGACAGATCTTC CASSSLLTGQIF
TRBD1 TRBJ1-5 TRBV19 TGTGCCAGTAGTACCGAACAGGGGGCATGGTATCAGCCCCAGCATTTT CASSTEQGAWYQPQHF
TRBD2 TRBJ2-1 TRBV5-1 TGCGCCAGCAGCTTGGCGCGGCGGGAGGGTGAGCAGTTCTTC CASSLARREGEQFF
TRBD1 TRBJ2-5 TRBV29-1 TGCACCGGACAGGGGGTCCAAGAGACCCAGTACTTC CTGQGVQETQYF
NA TRBJ1-5 TRBV5-1 TGCGCCAGCAGCTTAGGCGGGACCGAGAATCAGCCCCAGCATTTT CASSLGGTENQPQHF
NA TRBJ1-1 TRBV5-1 TGCGCCAGCAGCTTGGATCAGGGTTGGAGCACTGAAGCTTTCTTT CASSLDQGWSTEAFF
NA TRBJ2-2 TRBV6-6 TGTGCCAGCAGTTACTCTATCAGGGCCAGAACCGGGGAGCTGTTTTTT CASSYSIRARTGELFF
NA TRBJ1-2 TRBV5-6 TGTGCCAGCAGCTTCCGATCTAGGACGGGGTTCTTCGGTAACTATGGCTACACCTTC CASSFRSRTGFFGNYGYTF
TRBD1 TRBJ1-5 TRBV6-1 TGTGCCAGCAGTGTAGGGGGCGATCAGCCCCAGCATTTT CASSVGGDQPQHF